This is a list of T cell receptor beta chains from one sample in a study of shared clonotypes between healthy human individuals. TCRdb's copy holds only in-frame clones and misses some; the assay was immunoSEQ multiplex PCR. The table lists hundreds of thousands of clones, more than 70% of them singletons. The sequenced sample consisted of memory CD4+ T cells sorted from blood. The receptors stem from a woman aged 25 to 39 in good health. Each CDR3 is given with its conserved first and last residue. The D gene is left open where the match is weak. Clone size is not always given. Where it is, it says once, few, many or a class for expanded clones.

v_gene	j_gene	d_gene	abundance	CDR3nt	CDR3aa
TRBV27	TRBJ2-7	TRBD2	NA	TGTGCCAGCAGACGATACGGACCCGCGGGGGACGAGCAGTACTTC	CASRRYGPAGDEQYF
TRBV19	TRBJ2-5	NA	NA	TGTGCCAGTAGTTCGGGCAGGGAAGAGACCCAGTACTTC	CASSSGREETQYF
TRBV28	TRBJ2-2	NA	NA	TGTGCCAGCGGGCTCGGGACTCGGAACACCGGGGAGCTGTTTTTT	CASGLGTRNTGELFF
TRBV5-1	TRBJ2-7	TRBD2	NA	TGCGCCAGCAGCTCTTCGGGACTAGTTCACGAGCAGTACTTC	CASSSSGLVHEQYF
TRBV6-6	TRBJ2-2	TRBD2	NA	TGTGCCAGCAGTTACTGGGGAGGACTAGCGGGACTGCTGTTTTTT	CASSYWGGLAGLLFF
TRBV28	TRBJ2-4	NA	few	TGTGCCAGCAGTTACCAACTGACCCTCTCCGGGGCCAAAAACATTCAGTACTTC	CASSYQLTLSGAKNIQYF
TRBV5-1	TRBJ1-3	NA	NA	TGCGCCAGCGGGGCCGGGCAGCCTGGAAACACCATATATTTT	CASGAGQPGNTIYF
TRBV5-1	TRBJ1-1	NA	NA	TGCGCCAGCAGCTTACGGCAGGGAAACACTGAAGCTTTCTTT	CASSLRQGNTEAFF
TRBV27	TRBJ1-2	NA	few	TGTGCCAGCAGTGGGTGGGGGGCTAACTATGGCTACACCTTC	CASSGWGANYGYTF
TRBV4-1	TRBJ2-7	NA	NA	TGCGCCAGCAGCTTATCAGACAGGTCCTACGAGCAGTACTTC	CASSLSDRSYEQYF
TRBV15	TRBJ2-5	NA	NA	TGTGCCACCAGCAGGCCCCGAGGCCGGGGGGCAGATGAAGAGACCCAGTACTTC	CATSRPRGRGADEETQYF
TRBV6-5	TRBJ1-1	TRBD1	NA	TGTGCCAGCAGTTCTGGACAGGGGTGGACTGAAGCTTTCTTT	CASSSGQGWTEAFF
TRBV7-8	TRBJ2-7	TRBD2	few	TGTGCCAGCAGCCCGAGTAGCGGGCTGCTCTACGAGCAGTACTTC	CASSPSSGLLYEQYF
TRBV15	TRBJ2-3	NA	NA	TGTGCGACAGGGAGGTTCACAGATACGCAGTATTTT	CATGRFTDTQYF
TRBV5-1	TRBJ1-2	NA	NA	TGCGCCAGCAGCTTAGGGGACACTTATAGCTACACCTTC	CASSLGDTYSYTF
TRBV5-1	TRBJ1-1	NA	many	TGCGCCAGCAGCGCGGACAAGAACACTGAAGCTTTCTTT	CASSADKNTEAFF
TRBV7-8	TRBJ2-5	NA	NA	TGTGCCAGCAGCACCACAGGGATTGAGACCCAGTACTTC	CASSTTGIETQYF
TRBV29-1	TRBJ2-1	NA	NA	TGCAGCGCGGAAGTCTCCTACAATGAGCAGTTCTTC	CSAEVSYNEQFF
TRBV28	TRBJ1-5	TRBD1	NA	TGTGCCAGCAGTTTAATCGGACAGGACTTTTATAGCAATCAGCCCCAGCATTTT	CASSLIGQDFYSNQPQHF
TRBV29-1	TRBJ2-5	NA	few	TGCAGCGTTGAGCGCGGGGCGGGGGAGACCCAGTACTTC	CSVERGAGETQYF
TRBV2	TRBJ2-1	NA	NA	TGTGCCAGCAGGGGGGTGGGACATAGCTCCTACAATGAGCAGTTCTTC	CASRGVGHSSYNEQFF
TRBV11-2	TRBJ2-5	TRBD2	NA	TGTGCCAGCAGCAACCCCGGGACTAGCGGTGCGTTGACCCAGTACTTC	CASSNPGTSGALTQYF
TRBV6-5	TRBJ1-3	NA	few	TGTGCCAGCAGTTATTCTGGAAAATCTGGAAACACCATATATTTT	CASSYSGKSGNTIYF
TRBV28	TRBJ2-2	NA	many	TGTGCCAGCAGTGGATCGAACACCGGGGAGCTGTTTTTT	CASSGSNTGELFF
TRBV7-9	TRBJ2-5	NA	once	TGTGCCAGCAGCTTGACGGCGGAGACCCAGTACTTC	CASSLTAETQYF
TRBV10-3	TRBJ2-3	TRBD2	NA	TGTGCCATCAGATGGGAGGGATCATGGGATACGCAGTATTTT	CAIRWEGSWDTQYF
TRBV21-1	TRBJ1-5	NA	NA	TGTGCCAGCAGCACCCCATCTTCTTCGCCCCAGCATTTT	CASSTPSSSPQHF